Given below is one TCR beta chain in context. Its target is not known. The study made its TRB cDNA libraries by 5' RACE, adding UMI labels. From its re-call of the 5' RACE reads, TCRdb lists each CDR3 protein once, without DNA. The record lists some 140,000 distinct CDR3 sequences, of which the ten most abundant hold around 0.5%. This specimen comes from a study of CXCR3-negative and CXCR3-positive naive CD8 T cells. Findings and limits, study-wide: When CXCR3-positive naive cells were set against CXCR3-negative naive cells, the former had more hydrophobic TRB CDR3s.

The length of the CDR3 is 16 residues. Germline CDR1 LGHNA, CDR2 YSLEER. The TCR sequence derives from a human donor in good health. Some clones in this sample may be carry-over from other donors' samples. Sequenced: naive CXCR3+ CD8+ T cells from blood. Subset in this sample: CD45RO-CCR7+CD27+CD95- naive CD8+ T cells expressing CXCR3 (TNR3+). This chain uses TRBV4-3 with TRBJ2-4; TCRdb returns TRBD2, unconfirmable since there is no DNA. The CDR3 loop reads CASSQEVAGGSNIQYF.